The next 7 T cell receptor beta chains were all read from a single sample in a study of post-analysis software for immune sequencing data. Study-wide results and caveats: When patients were compared with controls, 4 or 5 TRBV segments were more frequent, TRBV5-6, TRBV5-1 and TRBV20-1 among them.

Libraries were made from TCR beta cDNA, and they carried unique molecular identifiers. TCRdb processed the PCR reads anew with MiXCR; each CDR3 protein has one entry. This table has about 540,000 distinct CDR3 sequences, 30% to 40% appearing once. No antigen has been assigned to these receptors. The sequencing input was blood. These receptors all come from a girl under 18 with multiple sclerosis.

The CDR3 loop is CASSIRGSYNEQFF. The CDR3, as DNA: TGTGCCAGTAGTATTCGGGGCTCCTACAATGAGCAGTTCTTC. V and J are TRBV19 and TRBJ2-1, with D possibly TRBD2 on 5 matching bases. The germline V and J ends were trimmed by 3 bases and 0 bases, with 6 bases remaining between them. This CDR3 comprises 14 residues. The germline gives CDR1 LNHDA, CDR2 SQIVND (reference sequence).

V is TRBV7-2 and J is TRBJ2-1; D is uncertain. Germline V gene sequence: CDR1 SGHTA, CDR2 FQGNSA. The CDR3 extends over 16 amino acids. Trimming stripped 4 bases from V and 2 bases from J, with 15 bases between. In nucleotides, the CDR3 is TGTGCCAGCAGCTCCCGGGTCCACAGAGCCTACAATGAGCAGTTCTTC. Residues: CASSSRVHRAYNEQFF.

V usage is TRBV6-5 and J usage is TRBJ2-1; D not resolved. The V end lost 0 bases, the J end lost 1 base, and 10 bases lay between the germline ends. The CDR3 is 16 amino acids. CDR1 and CDR2 from the germline V gene are MNHEY and SVGAGI. The CDR3, as DNA: TGTGCCAGCAGTTACTCTGCACAGACATCCTACAATGAGCAGTTCTTC. Amino acid sequence: CASSYSAQTSYNEQFF.

The CDR3, as DNA: TGCGCCAGCAGCTCCCGACAGACGACCTCAAGCACAGATACGCAGTATTTT. Translating gives CASSSRQTTSSTDTQYF. The genes are TRBV5-1 and TRBJ2-3, with D perhaps TRBD1 (5 bases). Trimming removed 3 bases at V and 0 bases at J, with 17 bases between. The CDR3 is 17 amino acids. Germline assignment: CDR1 SGHRS and CDR2 YFSETQ.

The chain couples TRBV20-1 to TRBJ2-5, with D perhaps matching TRBD2 (5 bases). Germline CDR1 and CDR2: DFQATT and SNEGSKA (reference sequence). The CDR3 runs to 14 residues. Trimming cost V 6 bases and J 2 bases, with 16 bases left between them. This CDR3 reads CSAPEGQGQETQYF. The CDR3 region has the DNA TGCAGTGCCCCAGAGGGCCAAGGACAAGAGACCCAGTACTTC.

This clonotype was recorded a few times. The rearrangement uses TRBV27 and TRBJ2-7, with 7 bases matching TRBD1. CDR1 is MNHEY, CDR2 SMNVEV, per germline (reference sequence). The V gene end was trimmed by 7 bases and the J gene end by 2 bases; junction bases not matched to a gene: 2. This CDR3 comprises 12 residues. CDR3 amino acids: CASTGTAYEQYF. Here the CDR3 DNA reads TGTGCCAGCACAGGGACAGCCTACGAGCAGTACTTC.

The chain carries TRBV18 and TRBJ1-4; a weak D match, TRBD1 (6 bases). Per the germline V gene, CDR1 is KGHSH and CDR2 is LQKENI. V shed 2 bases and J shed 5 bases, with 9 bases lying between them. The CDR3 contains 14 residues. The CDR3 here is CASSPNRVNEKLFF. The CDR3 nucleotides are TGTGCCAGCTCACCAAACAGGGTCAATGAAAAACTGTTTTTT.